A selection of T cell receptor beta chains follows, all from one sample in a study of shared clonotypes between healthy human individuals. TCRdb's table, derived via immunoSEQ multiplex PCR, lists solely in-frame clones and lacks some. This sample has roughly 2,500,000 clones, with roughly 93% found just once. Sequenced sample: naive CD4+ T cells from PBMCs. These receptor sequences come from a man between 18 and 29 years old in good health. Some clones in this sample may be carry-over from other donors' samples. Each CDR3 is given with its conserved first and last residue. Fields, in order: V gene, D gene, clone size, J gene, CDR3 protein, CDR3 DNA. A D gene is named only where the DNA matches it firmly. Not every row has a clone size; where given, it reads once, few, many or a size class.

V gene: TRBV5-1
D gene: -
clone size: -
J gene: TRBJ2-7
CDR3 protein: CASSPPGGDEQYF
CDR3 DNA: TGCGCCAGCAGCCCCCCCGGTGGCGACGAGCAGTACTTC

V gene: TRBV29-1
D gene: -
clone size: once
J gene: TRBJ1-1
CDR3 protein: CSVGGVNTEAFF
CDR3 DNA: TGCAGCGTAGGGGGGGTGAACACTGAAGCTTTCTTT

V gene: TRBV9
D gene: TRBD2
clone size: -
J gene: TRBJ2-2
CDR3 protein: CASSVGSSGILTGELFF
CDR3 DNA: TGTGCCAGCAGCGTAGGGTCTAGCGGGATATTAACGGGGGAGCTGTTTTTT

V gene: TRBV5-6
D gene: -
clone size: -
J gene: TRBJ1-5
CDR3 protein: CASSLGWQGYQPQHF
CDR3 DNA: TGTGCCAGCAGCTTGGGTTGGCAGGGCTATCAGCCCCAGCATTTT

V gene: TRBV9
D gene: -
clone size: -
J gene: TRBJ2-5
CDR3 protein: CASSVGPTYTQETQYF
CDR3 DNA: TGTGCCAGCAGCGTCGGCCCAACTTACACCCAAGAGACCCAGTACTTC

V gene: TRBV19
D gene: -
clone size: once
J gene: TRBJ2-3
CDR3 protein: CASSPAVTTSTDTQYF
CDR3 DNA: TGTGCCAGTAGCCCCGCAGTTACGACTAGCACAGATACGCAGTATTTT

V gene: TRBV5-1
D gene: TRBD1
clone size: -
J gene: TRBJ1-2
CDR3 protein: CASSLDRGGYGYTF
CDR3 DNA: TGCGCCAGCAGCTTGGACAGGGGCGGGTATGGCTACACCTTC

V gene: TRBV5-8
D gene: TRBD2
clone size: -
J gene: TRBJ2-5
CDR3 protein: CASSPGLTQETQYF
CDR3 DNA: TGTGCCAGCAGCCCGGGACTAACTCAAGAGACCCAGTACTTC

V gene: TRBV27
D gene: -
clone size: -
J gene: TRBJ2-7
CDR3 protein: CASSLLKDSYEQYF
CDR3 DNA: TGTGCCAGCAGTTTACTAAAAGACAGCTACGAGCAGTACTTC

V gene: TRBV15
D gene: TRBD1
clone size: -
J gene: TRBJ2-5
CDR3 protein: CATRQGPEETQYF
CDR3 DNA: TGTGCCACCCGACAGGGCCCGGAGGAGACCCAGTACTTC

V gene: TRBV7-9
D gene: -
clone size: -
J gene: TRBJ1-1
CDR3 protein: CASSRSGGTEAFF
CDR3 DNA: TGTGCCAGCAGCCGCAGCGGGGGCACTGAAGCTTTCTTT

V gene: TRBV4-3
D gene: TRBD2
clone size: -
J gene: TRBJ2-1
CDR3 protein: CASSQGGLAGGGSYNEQFF
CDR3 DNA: TGCGCCAGCAGCCAAGGCGGACTAGCGGGGGGGGGCTCCTACAATGAGCAGTTCTTC

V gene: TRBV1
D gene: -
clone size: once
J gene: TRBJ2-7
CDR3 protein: CRQGSKSEQYF
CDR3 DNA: TGCAGACAGGGAAGTAAGAGCGAGCAGTACTTC

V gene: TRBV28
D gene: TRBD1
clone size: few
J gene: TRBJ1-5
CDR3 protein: CASKFLGQGDNQPQHF
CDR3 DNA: TGTGCCAGCAAGTTTTTGGGACAGGGGGATAATCAGCCCCAGCATTTT

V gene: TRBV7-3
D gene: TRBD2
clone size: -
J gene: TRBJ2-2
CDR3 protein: CASSLGTSGSGELFF
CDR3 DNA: TGTGCCAGCAGCTTAGGGACTAGCGGGAGCGGGGAGCTGTTTTTT

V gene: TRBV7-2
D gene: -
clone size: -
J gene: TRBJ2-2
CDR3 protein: CASSLVVSSGGELFF
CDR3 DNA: TGTGCCAGCAGCTTAGTTGTCTCCTCGGGCGGGGAGCTGTTTTTT

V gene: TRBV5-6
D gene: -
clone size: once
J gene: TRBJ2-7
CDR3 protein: CASSLVGGTYEQYF
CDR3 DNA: TGTGCCAGCAGCTTGGTTGGGGGGACCTACGAGCAGTACTTC

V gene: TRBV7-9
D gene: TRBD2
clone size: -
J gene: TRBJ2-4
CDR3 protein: CASSSLLAGGPAKNIQYF
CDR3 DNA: TGTGCCAGCAGCTCTTTACTAGCGGGAGGGCCGGCCAAAAACATTCAGTACTTC

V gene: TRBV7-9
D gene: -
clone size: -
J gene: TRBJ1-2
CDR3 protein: CASSPSGGGWDGYTF
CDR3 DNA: TGTGCCAGCAGCCCCTCCGGTGGGGGATGGGATGGCTACACCTTC

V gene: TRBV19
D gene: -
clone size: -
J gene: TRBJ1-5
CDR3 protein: CASSIGILNQPQHF
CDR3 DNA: TGTGCCAGTAGTATTGGCATCCTCAATCAGCCCCAGCATTTT

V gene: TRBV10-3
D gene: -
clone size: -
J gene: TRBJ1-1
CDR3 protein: CAIRGVMNTEAFF
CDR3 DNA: TGTGCCATCAGGGGGGTTATGAACACTGAAGCTTTCTTT

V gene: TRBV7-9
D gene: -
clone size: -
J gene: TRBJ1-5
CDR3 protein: CASSTYDGYNQPQHF
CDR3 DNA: TGTGCCAGCAGCACCTACGACGGCTACAATCAGCCCCAGCATTTT

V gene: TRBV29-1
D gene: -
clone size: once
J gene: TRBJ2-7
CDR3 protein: CSVRLMDGPYEQYF
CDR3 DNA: TGCAGCGTTAGATTGATGGATGGCCCCTACGAGCAGTACTTC

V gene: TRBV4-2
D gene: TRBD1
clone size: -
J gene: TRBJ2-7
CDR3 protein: CASSRPMGQGTYEQYF
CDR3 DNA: TGTGCCAGCAGCCGGCCCATGGGACAGGGTACCTACGAGCAGTACTTC

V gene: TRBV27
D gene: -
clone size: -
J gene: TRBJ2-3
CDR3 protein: CASSTRGDTQYF
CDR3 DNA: TGTGCCAGCAGTACCCGGGGTGATACGCAGTATTTT

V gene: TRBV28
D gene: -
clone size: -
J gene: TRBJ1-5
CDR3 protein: CASTPGRRGSNQPQHF
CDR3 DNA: TGTGCCAGCACCCCCGGTCGGAGAGGAAGCAATCAGCCCCAGCATTTT

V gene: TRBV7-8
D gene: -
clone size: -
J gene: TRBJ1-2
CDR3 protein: CASSTSRGGYTF
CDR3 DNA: TGTGCCAGCAGCACATCACGGGGCGGCTACACCTTC

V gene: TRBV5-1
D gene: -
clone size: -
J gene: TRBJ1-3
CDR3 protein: CASSSTLSGNTIYF
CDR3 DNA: TGCGCCAGCAGCTCGACCCTCTCTGGAAACACCATATATTTT

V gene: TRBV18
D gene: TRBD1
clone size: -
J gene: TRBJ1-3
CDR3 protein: CASSLYDRGSGNTIYF
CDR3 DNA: TGTGCCAGCTCACTTTACGACAGGGGCTCTGGAAACACCATATATTTT

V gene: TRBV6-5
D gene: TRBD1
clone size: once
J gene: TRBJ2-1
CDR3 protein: CASRINRGAYNEQFF
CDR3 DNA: TGTGCCAGCAGGATTAACAGGGGAGCCTACAATGAGCAGTTCTTC

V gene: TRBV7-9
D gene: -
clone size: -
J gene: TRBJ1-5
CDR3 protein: CASSSSVDRRNQPQHF
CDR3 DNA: TGTGCCAGCAGCTCGAGCGTAGACAGGAGAAATCAGCCCCAGCATTTT

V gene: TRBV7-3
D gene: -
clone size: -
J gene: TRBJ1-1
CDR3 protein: CASSLTAVSEAFF
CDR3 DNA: TGTGCCAGCAGCTTAACTGCGGTGAGCGAAGCTTTCTTT

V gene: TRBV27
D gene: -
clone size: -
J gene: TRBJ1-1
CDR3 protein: CASSGRGLVNTEAFF
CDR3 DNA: TGTGCCAGCAGTGGCCGGGGGCTGGTGAACACTGAAGCTTTCTTT

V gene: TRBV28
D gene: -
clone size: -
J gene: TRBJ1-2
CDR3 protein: CASSLGTSIGYTF
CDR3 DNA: TGTGCCAGCAGTTTAGGGACCTCCATAGGCTACACCTTC

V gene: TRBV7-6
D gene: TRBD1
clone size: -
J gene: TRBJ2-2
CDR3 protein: CASSSRQGVNTGELFF
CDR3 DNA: TGTGCCAGCAGCTCCCGACAGGGGGTGAACACCGGGGAGCTGTTTTTT

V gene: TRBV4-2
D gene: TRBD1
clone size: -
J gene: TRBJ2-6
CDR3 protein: CASSHEDRGPSGANVLTF
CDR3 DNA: TGTGCCAGCAGCCATGAAGACAGGGGTCCCTCTGGGGCCAACGTCCTGACTTTC

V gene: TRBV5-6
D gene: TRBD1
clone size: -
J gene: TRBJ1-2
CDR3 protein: CASSYRSTGLGYTF
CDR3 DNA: TGTGCCAGCAGCTACCGCTCGACAGGGCTTGGCTACACCTTC

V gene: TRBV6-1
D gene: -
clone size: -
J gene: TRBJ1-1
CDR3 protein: CAAKMDREGTEAFF
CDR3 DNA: TGTGCCGCTAAGATGGACCGTGAGGGCACTGAAGCTTTCTTT

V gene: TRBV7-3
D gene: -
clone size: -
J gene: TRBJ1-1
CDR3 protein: CASSSSMNTEAFF
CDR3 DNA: TGTGCCAGCAGCTCTTCCATGAACACTGAAGCTTTCTTT

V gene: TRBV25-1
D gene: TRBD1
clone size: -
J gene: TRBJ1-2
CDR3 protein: CASSESGQGRNYGYTF
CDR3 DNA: TGTGCCAGCAGTGAGTCGGGACAGGGACGGAACTATGGCTACACCTTC

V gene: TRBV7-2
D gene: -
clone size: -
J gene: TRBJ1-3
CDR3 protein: CASGPAVGDTIYF
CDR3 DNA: TGTGCCAGCGGCCCGGCAGTAGGAGACACCATATATTTT